Reported below is one T cell receptor (beta chain). Its antigen is currently not known. No base quality values were provided; no much bigger clone lies one nucleotide off. The cohort comprised several hundred healthy bone marrow donors. At the time of sampling, all cohort members were nominally healthy, though unrecorded immune exposures were likely present. The donor was CMV seropositive and belonged to the group of about 290 seropositive cohort members. Each donor provided a peripheral blood sample, and peripheral blood mononuclear cells were used for TCR beta sequencing. Genomic DNA was extracted from the blood cell samples with the Qiagen DNeasy Blood Extraction Kit. The entry originates in a study of cytomegalovirus exposure and HLA in healthy donors (dated by TCRdb to between 2016 and 2019). Context from the whole study: In an earlier analysis of approximately 640 of the donors, 250 to 350 Gb of sequence data and 90 million to 120 million unique TCR beta sequences from about 190 million T cells were reported. About 280 gigabases of sequencing data and about 92 million unique TCR sequences made up an early release that covered fewer than 650 HLA-typed donors. The genetic ancestry cluster associated with self-reported Caucasian donors included approximately 85% of the roughly 360 genotyped donors. The aim of the study was to test whether cataloging public T cell receptors could identify signatures of past pathogen exposure. The study profiled the T cell repertoires of more than 500 subjects by immunosequencing and related them to cytomegalovirus serostatus. Besides the first cohort of under 700 subjects, a separate validation cohort made up of 120 different subjects was used. To predict cytomegalovirus infection status, the study combined high-throughput TCR immunosequencing, statistical association of individual TCRs with disease status, and machine learning. In a later analysis, previously published TCR beta repertoires from 550 to 750 donors were re-analyzed and high-resolution HLA genotyping was added so that TCR occurrence patterns could be studied. Rather than using new phenotypic data, the later analysis identified candidate immune exposures from TCR beta sequences and from how often those sequences occurred across donors. In an earlier analysis of 587 of the donors, high-throughput TCR beta sequencing was used to judge whether each TCR beta V gene segment behaved as functional or pseudogenic. Donor age, sex, ethnicity and CMV serostatus were compiled alongside the repertoire data. Genome-wide SNP genotypes for about 65% of the roughly 670 donors were used in a later genetic analysis, which treated that subset as a discovery cohort. All discovery cohort repertoires had been generated using a single sequencing platform. HLA typing included class I and class II loci at four-digit resolution. Typing coverage differed by locus: A, B, C, DRB1 and DQB1 were typed in about 620-630 donors, DQA1 in 500 to 550, DPA1 in around 600, and DPB1 in 472. Because of strong linkage in the cohort, four to six DR-DQ haplotypes were treated as single units for association and clustering. Across some 400 genotyped donors of the cohort, an average of roughly 250,000 unique TCR beta nucleotide sequences per donor were sequenced, and approximately 19% of those sequences were non-productive. The study at large found these results: The authors suggested that the approach could potentially be generalized to other disease states and immunological phenotypes. Because counts were too low, 15 to 20 rarely observed V segments, including chromosome 9 orphons, were excluded from the earlier analysis of roughly 580 of the donors. A later analysis reported that several top co-occurrence clusters appeared linked to parvovirus B19, influenza, CMV and Epstein-Barr virus. The classifier was reported to diagnose cytomegalovirus status with high specificity and sensitivity in both the original cohort and the validation cohort. This cohort had only TCR beta chains sequenced, and the lack of alpha or paired-chain data limited which features could be detected. At a false discovery rate of 0.05, a later analysis linked 15,000 to 20,000 TCR beta sequences to specific HLA alleles. A later analysis found that TCR association rates varied across HLA loci, with DRB1 alleles showing the most associated TCRs and HLA-C alleles the fewest. A further reported finding was that TCR beta sequences accurately predicted the HLA-A and HLA-B alleles for most subjects in the first cohort. In vitro tests confirmed that a few of the cytomegalovirus-associated TCR beta chains recognize cytomegalovirus antigens. Assigning TCR associations to individual alleles was difficult when HLA alleles, especially DR and DQ, strongly co-occurred. A later genetic analysis reported fewer N-insertions in productive TCRs among donors in an Asian-associated ancestry cluster than the roughly 700-donor mean. The presence/absence analyses assumed that sequencing depth was roughly uniform across donors, and that assumption may not be true. In a later analysis, HLA-associated TCR beta chains showed more clonal expansion and lower generation probabilities than non-associated chains that were equally common. While some public TCRs were present in many individuals, most TCR sequences turned up only very rarely across donors. In the study, about 150 TCR beta chains were listed as associated with cytomegalovirus. Most CMV-associated TCR beta chains appeared to be HLA-restricted in a later analysis, and the HLA associations seemed to be driven largely by CMV exposure. A later genetic analysis associated a missense DCLRE1C variant with V-gene and J-gene trimming of TCR beta chains, and an independent cohort replicated the association. Some IMGT-functional V segments, including TRBV6-2 and TRBV6-3, could not be distinguished by the 87-base-pair reads and were therefore excluded. Linkage disequilibrium might explain the correlated functional status among segregating V segments, but an unknown experimental factor could not be excluded. An earlier analysis of around 500 of the donors showed that most TCR beta V segments appeared in productive rearrangements either about 90% or about 30% of the time, which broadly matched IMGT annotations. Because HLA typing was missing for some donors at each locus, association tests included only the typed subset. The sequencing pipeline was judged likely to have produced a cluster of highly shared sequence variants as a technical artifact. For the cohort, immune exposure information was limited to CMV serostatus.

Receptor amplification or capture employed the immunoSEQ multiplex PCR assay. The multiplex PCR relied on a mix of 60 forward primers for TCR Vbeta segments and 13 reverse primers for TCR Jbeta segments. Amplification of the CDR3 region of rearranged TCR beta genes was performed with a multiplex PCR assay on genomic DNA. Amplified TCR beta libraries were sequenced as 87-base-pair reads on the Illumina HiSeq System. In the authors' own workflow: A later analysis tallied approximately 87 million unique TCR beta chains across the 666 repertoires, and approximately 11 million of those chains were shared by two or more donors. To remove PCR and sequencing errors, raw reads were error-corrected and collapsed into unique sequences using a nearest-neighbor algorithm that merged closely related sequences. CDR3 sequences were aligned to IMGT reference sequences to assign V, D and J gene segments. Each retained sequence needed at least a six-nucleotide match to both a V gene segment and a J gene segment. A rearrangement was called productive if the CDR3 had no stop codons and remained in frame with V and J, and every other rearrangement was called non-productive. CDR3 was defined according to IMGT convention as the region running from the second conserved V-encoded cysteine to the conserved J-encoded phenylalanine. The earlier analysis of fewer than 700 of the donors excluded sequences that lacked an unambiguous match to a single V gene segment. In an earlier analysis of roughly 600 of the donors, a V segment was called functional when productive rearrangements were above 56.7%, and segregating when the standard deviation between donors exceeded 5%. To diagnose cytomegalovirus status from the catalog of TCR beta chain sequences, a statistical classification framework was built. In a later analysis, TCR nucleotide sequences were compared against IMGT/GENE-DB human TR gene sequences so that V and J genes could be assigned. Using the TCRdist pipeline, a later analysis assigned CDR3 sequences along with most-parsimonious VDJ recombination scenarios. In a later analysis, each TCR beta chain was defined by its CDR3 amino acid sequence together with its V-gene family, and reads lacking a unique V-gene family were excluded. A later analysis removed 592 highly shared, low-generation-probability nucleotide sequences to deal with suspected cross-contamination and a sequencing artifact. A later analysis calculated a clonal expansion index for each public chain from normalized within-repertoire ranks of inferred template counts. Generation probabilities in a later analysis came from a VDJ recombination model fitted to out-of-frame rearrangements, and those results were checked against IGoR. In a later analysis, TCR-TCR, TCR-HLA and TCR-CMV co-occurrence was scored with hypergeometric tests, and a repertoire-size bias correction was applied to TCR pairs. False discovery rates were estimated in a later analysis by permuting HLA or CMV assignments 20 times. In a later analysis, co-occurring TCRs were grouped with DBSCAN, and TCRdist sequence similarity was added when clustering was performed within HLA-allele-positive subsets. Repertoires with fewer than 30,000 or more than 120,000 public chains, plus five repertoires with anomalous nucleotide sharing, were excluded from co-occurrence clustering. In its TCRdb copy, this immuneACCESS table keeps in-frame sequences only and misses some clones. Where compared with another copy, unresolved V genes explain less than half of these, and the others have no known cause. The V and J calls and clone size come from that table; D and trimming were worked out from the DNA. The sample table lists roughly 100,000 clones, roughly four fifths of them with a count of one. The ten largest clonotypes hold under 20% of the sample.

Per the germline V gene, MNHEY is the CDR1 and SVGAGI is the CDR2. Taken from cysteine to phenylalanine, the CDR3 has 15 residues. Solely the CDR3 DNA is kept, with 45 bases framed from the first base. The rearranged chain carries TRBV6-5 and TRBJ2-5; 9 central nucleotides agree with TRBD2. The end of the DNA aligns better with TRBJ2-7, so the J call may be wrong. The receptor comes from an older woman in good health and CMV-seropositive. Sequenced input: PBMCs. CDR3 protein: CASSSLAGASYEQYF. The nucleotide sequence reads TGTGCCAGCAGTTCCTTAGCGGGAGCATCCTACGAGCAGTACTTC.